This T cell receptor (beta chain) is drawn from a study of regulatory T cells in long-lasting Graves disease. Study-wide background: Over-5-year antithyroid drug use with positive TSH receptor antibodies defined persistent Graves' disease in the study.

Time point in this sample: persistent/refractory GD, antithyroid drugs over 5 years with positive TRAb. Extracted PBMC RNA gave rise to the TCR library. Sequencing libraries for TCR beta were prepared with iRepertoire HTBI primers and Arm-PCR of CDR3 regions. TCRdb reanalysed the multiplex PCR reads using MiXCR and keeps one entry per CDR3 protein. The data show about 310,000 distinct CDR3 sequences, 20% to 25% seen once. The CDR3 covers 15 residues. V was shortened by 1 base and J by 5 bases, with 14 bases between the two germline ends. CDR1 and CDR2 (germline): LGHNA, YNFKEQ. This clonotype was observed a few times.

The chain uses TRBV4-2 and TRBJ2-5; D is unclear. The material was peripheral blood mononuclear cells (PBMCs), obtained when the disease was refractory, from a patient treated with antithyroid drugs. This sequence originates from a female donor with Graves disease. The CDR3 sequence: CASSQATVGSETQYF. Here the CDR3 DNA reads TGTGCCAGCAGCCAAGCAACGGTGGGTAGCGAGACCCAGTACTTC.